These T cell receptor beta chains were read from a single sample in a study of T cell responses to AZD1222 COVID-19 vaccine. Assay: immunoSEQ multiplex PCR; the TCRdb copy retains only in-frame clones and omits some. This repertoire shows over 200,000 clones, around 94% found once; its top ten account for around 1.7%. The sequenced sample was peripheral blood, obtained 28 days after the second dose of the MenACWY control vaccine. These TCRs come from an adult who received the MenACWY meningococcal vaccine as a control. Each CDR3 is given with its conserved first and last residue. Each record gives: V gene, D gene, clone size, J gene, CDR3 protein, CDR3 DNA. The D gene is left open where the match is weak. The size field is filled for only some rows; it gives once, few, many or a size class.

v_call: TRBV9
d_call: NA
clone_size: NA
j_call: TRBJ1-2
cdr3_aa: CASSGTPGGGYGYTF
cdr3_nt: TGTGCCAGCAGCGGGACACCCGGAGGGGGGTATGGCTACACCTTC

v_call: TRBV5-1
d_call: NA
clone_size: NA
j_call: TRBJ2-7
cdr3_aa: CASSLAPGQNYEQYF
cdr3_nt: TGCGCCAGCAGCTTGGCCCCGGGACAAAACTACGAGCAGTACTTC

v_call: TRBV5-4
d_call: NA
clone_size: NA
j_call: TRBJ2-7
cdr3_aa: CASSVGLSYEQYF
cdr3_nt: TGTGCCAGCAGCGTCGGGCTTTCCTACGAGCAGTACTTC

v_call: TRBV2
d_call: TRBD2
clone_size: NA
j_call: TRBJ2-7
cdr3_aa: CASSEGLLAESYEQYF
cdr3_nt: TGTGCCAGCAGTGAAGGTTTGCTAGCGGAGTCCTACGAGCAGTACTTC

v_call: TRBV28
d_call: NA
clone_size: NA
j_call: TRBJ2-7
cdr3_aa: CASSLSNQGYPTYEQYF
cdr3_nt: TGTGCCAGCAGTTTATCCAATCAGGGGTATCCTACCTACGAGCAGTACTTC

v_call: TRBV9
d_call: NA
clone_size: once
j_call: TRBJ2-5
cdr3_aa: CASSADPRGVWETQYF
cdr3_nt: TGTGCCAGCAGCGCCGACCCCAGGGGCGTATGGGAGACCCAGTACTTC

v_call: TRBV6-5
d_call: NA
clone_size: NA
j_call: TRBJ1-3
cdr3_aa: CASRAPGSSGNTIYF
cdr3_nt: TGTGCCAGCAGGGCCCCCGGGAGCTCTGGAAACACCATATATTTT

v_call: TRBV5-1
d_call: TRBD2
clone_size: NA
j_call: TRBJ2-3
cdr3_aa: CASSLEASGGTDTQYF
cdr3_nt: TGCGCCAGCAGCTTGGAGGCTAGCGGGGGCACAGATACGCAGTATTTT

v_call: TRBV28
d_call: TRBD2
clone_size: once
j_call: TRBJ2-7
cdr3_aa: CASSLPGGTYEQYF
cdr3_nt: TGTGCCAGCAGTTTACCCGGGGGGACCTACGAGCAGTACTTC

v_call: TRBV11-2
d_call: TRBD1
clone_size: NA
j_call: TRBJ1-1
cdr3_aa: CASSRADRVNTEAFF
cdr3_nt: TGTGCCAGCAGCCGAGCGGACAGGGTGAACACTGAAGCTTTCTTT

v_call: TRBV2
d_call: NA
clone_size: NA
j_call: TRBJ1-2
cdr3_aa: CASSERGSYGYTF
cdr3_nt: TGTGCCAGCAGTGAAAGGGGGAGCTATGGCTACACCTTC

v_call: TRBV7-8
d_call: NA
clone_size: once
j_call: TRBJ2-7
cdr3_aa: CASSFGRSYEQYF
cdr3_nt: TGTGCCAGCAGCTTCGGACGGAGCTACGAGCAGTACTTC

v_call: TRBV9
d_call: TRBD2
clone_size: NA
j_call: TRBJ2-5
cdr3_aa: CASSVGTSGGPQETQYF
cdr3_nt: TGTGCCAGCAGCGTCGGGACTAGCGGGGGACCTCAAGAGACCCAGTACTTC

v_call: TRBV4-2
d_call: TRBD2
clone_size: NA
j_call: TRBJ2-5
cdr3_aa: CASSQSTSSGREETQYF
cdr3_nt: TGTGCCAGCAGCCAAAGTACGTCCAGCGGGAGGGAAGAGACCCAGTACTTC

v_call: TRBV5-1
d_call: TRBD2
clone_size: few
j_call: TRBJ2-7
cdr3_aa: CASSSLAGGTYEQYF
cdr3_nt: TGCGCCAGCAGTTCACTAGCGGGGGGCACCTACGAGCAGTACTTC

v_call: TRBV7-9
d_call: NA
clone_size: NA
j_call: TRBJ1-1
cdr3_aa: CASSLFDGNTEAFF
cdr3_nt: TGTGCCAGCAGCCTATTCGACGGGAACACTGAAGCTTTCTTT

v_call: TRBV28
d_call: NA
clone_size: NA
j_call: TRBJ2-2
cdr3_aa: CASSRGELFF
cdr3_nt: TGTGCCAGCAGCAGGGGGGAGCTGTTTTTT